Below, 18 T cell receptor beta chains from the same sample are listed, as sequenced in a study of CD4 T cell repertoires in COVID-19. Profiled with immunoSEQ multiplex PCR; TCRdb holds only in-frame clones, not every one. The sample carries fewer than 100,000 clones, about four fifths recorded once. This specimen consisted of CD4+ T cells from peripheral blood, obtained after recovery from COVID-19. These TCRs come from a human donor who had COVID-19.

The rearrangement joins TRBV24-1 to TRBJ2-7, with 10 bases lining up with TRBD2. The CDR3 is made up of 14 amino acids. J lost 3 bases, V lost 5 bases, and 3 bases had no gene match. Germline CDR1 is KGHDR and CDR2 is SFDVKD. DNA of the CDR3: TGTGCCACCAGTGGAGCGGGAGGGATCTACGAGCAGTACTTC. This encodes CATSGAGGIYEQYF.

The DNA of the CDR3 is TGTGCCAGCAGCCCCCGGGACAGTACCTACGAGCAGTACTTC. This gives the protein CASSPRDSTYEQYF. This sequence joins TRBV11-1 and TRBJ2-7, with 7 bases that match TRBD1. Trimming at V came to 5 bases and at J to 2 bases, leaving 6 bases not matched to a gene. CDR1 is SGHAT and CDR2 is FQDESV in the germline V gene (reference sequence). The CDR3 totals 14 residues.

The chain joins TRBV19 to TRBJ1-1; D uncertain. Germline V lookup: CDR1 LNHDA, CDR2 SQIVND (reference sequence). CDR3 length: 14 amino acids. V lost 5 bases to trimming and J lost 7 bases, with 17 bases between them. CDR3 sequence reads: CASSLSGVSGEAFF. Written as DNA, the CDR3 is TGTGCCAGTAGTCTGAGTGGGGTAAGCGGTGAAGCTTTCTTT. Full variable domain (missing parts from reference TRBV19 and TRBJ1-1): DGGITQSPKYLFRKEGQNVTLSCEQNLNHDAMYWYRQDPGQGLRLIYYSQIVNDFQKGDIAEGYSVSREKKESFPLTVTSAQKNPTAFYLCASSLSGVSGEAFFGQGTRLTVV.

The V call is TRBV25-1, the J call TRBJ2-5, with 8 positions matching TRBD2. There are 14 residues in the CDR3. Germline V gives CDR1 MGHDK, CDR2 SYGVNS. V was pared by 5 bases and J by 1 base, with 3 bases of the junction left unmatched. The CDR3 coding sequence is TGTGCCAGCAGTACTAGCGGTTCCCAAGAGACCCAGTACTTC. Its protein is CASSTSGSQETQYF.

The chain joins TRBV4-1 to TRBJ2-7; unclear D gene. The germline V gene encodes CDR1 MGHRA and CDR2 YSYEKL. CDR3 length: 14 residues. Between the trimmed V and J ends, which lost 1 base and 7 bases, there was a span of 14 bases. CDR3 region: CASSQGPRSLEQYF. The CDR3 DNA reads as TGCGCCAGCAGCCAAGGGCCTCGTTCCCTGGAGCAGTACTTC.

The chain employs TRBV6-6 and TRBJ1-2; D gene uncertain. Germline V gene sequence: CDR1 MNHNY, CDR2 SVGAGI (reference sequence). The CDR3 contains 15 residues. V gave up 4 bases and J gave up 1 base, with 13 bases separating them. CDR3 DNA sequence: TGTGCCAGCAGTTCTCCTGATAACATTAACTATGGCTACACCTTC. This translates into CASSSPDNINYGYTF.

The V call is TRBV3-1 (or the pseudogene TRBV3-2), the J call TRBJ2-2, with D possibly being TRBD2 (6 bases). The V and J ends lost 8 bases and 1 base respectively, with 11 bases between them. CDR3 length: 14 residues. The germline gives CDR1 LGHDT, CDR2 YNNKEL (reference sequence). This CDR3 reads CASLNGGNTGELFF. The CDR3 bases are TGTGCCAGCCTAAACGGGGGGAACACCGGGGAGCTGTTTTTT.

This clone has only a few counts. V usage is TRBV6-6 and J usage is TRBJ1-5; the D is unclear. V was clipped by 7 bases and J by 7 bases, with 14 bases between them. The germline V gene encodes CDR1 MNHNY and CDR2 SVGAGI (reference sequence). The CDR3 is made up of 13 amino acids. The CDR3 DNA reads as TGTGCCAGCACCCTCGGGGTGGACCAGCCCCAGCATTTT. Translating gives CASTLGVDQPQHF.

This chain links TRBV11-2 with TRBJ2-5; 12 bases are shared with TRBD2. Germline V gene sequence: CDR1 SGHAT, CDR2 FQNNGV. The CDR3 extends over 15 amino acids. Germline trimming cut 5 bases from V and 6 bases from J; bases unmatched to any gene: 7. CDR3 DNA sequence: TGTGCCAGCAGCCTGACTAGCGGGAGTGCTAAGACCCAGTACTTC. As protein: CASSLTSGSAKTQYF.

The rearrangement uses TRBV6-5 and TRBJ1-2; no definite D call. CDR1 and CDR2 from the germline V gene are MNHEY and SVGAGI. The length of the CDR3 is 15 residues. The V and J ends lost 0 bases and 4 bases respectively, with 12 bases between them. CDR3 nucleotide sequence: TGTGCCAGCAGTTACTCGATATCGCTGATCTATGGCTACACCTTC. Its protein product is CASSYSISLIYGYTF.

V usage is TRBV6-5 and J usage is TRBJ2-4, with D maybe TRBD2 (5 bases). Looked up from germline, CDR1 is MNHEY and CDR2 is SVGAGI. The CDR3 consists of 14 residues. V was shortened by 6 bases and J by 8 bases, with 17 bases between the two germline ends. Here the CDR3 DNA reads TGTGCCAGCAGCCGAGGGTGGGGATCTGACATTCAGTACTTC. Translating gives CASSRGWGSDIQYF.

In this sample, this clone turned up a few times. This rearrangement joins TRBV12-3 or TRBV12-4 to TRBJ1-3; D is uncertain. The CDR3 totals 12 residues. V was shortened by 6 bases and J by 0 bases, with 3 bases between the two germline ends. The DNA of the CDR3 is TGTGCCAGCAGGACCTCTGGAAACACCATATATTTT. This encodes CASRTSGNTIYF.

CDR3 protein: CASSTRRLAVGEKLFF. Here the CDR3 DNA reads TGTGCCAGCAGCACCCGACGTCTCGCCGTCGGTGAAAAACTGTTTTTT. The V and J genes are TRBV7-2 and TRBJ1-4; no reliable D call. CDR1 is SGHTA, CDR2 FQGNSA, per germline. The CDR3 extends over 16 amino acids. Trimming shortened V by 5 bases and J by 7 bases, and 20 bases separated the two germline ends.

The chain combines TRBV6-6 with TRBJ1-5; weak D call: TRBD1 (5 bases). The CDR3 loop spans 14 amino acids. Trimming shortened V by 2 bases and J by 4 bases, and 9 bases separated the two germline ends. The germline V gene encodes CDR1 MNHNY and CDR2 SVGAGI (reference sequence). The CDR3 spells CASSYDSQNQPQHF. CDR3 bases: TGTGCCAGCAGTTACGACAGTCAGAATCAGCCCCAGCATTTT.

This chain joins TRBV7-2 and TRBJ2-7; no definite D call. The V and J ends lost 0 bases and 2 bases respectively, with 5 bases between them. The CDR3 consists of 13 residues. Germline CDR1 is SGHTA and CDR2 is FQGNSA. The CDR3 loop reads CASSLASTYEQYF. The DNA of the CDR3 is TGTGCCAGCAGCTTAGCCTCGACCTACGAGCAGTACTTC.

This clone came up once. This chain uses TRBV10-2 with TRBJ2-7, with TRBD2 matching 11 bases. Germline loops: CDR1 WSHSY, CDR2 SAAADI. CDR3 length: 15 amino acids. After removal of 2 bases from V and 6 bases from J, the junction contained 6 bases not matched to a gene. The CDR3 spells CASSEVLAGAREQYF. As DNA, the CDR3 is TGCGCCAGCAGTGAGGTACTAGCGGGGGCCCGCGAGCAGTACTTC.

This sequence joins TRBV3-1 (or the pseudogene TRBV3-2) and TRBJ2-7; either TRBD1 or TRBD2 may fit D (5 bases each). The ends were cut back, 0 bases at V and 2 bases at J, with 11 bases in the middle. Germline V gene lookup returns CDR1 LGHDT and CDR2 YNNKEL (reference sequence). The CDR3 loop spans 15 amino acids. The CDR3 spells CASSQDLGGPYEQYF. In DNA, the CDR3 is TGTGCCAGCAGCCAAGATCTTGGGGGACCCTACGAGCAGTACTTC.

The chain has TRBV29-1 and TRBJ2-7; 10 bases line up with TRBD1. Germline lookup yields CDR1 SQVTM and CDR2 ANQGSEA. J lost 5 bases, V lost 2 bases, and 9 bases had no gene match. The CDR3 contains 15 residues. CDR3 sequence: CSVELSGTGANEQYF. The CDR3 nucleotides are TGCAGCGTTGAATTGAGCGGGACAGGGGCAAACGAGCAGTACTTC.